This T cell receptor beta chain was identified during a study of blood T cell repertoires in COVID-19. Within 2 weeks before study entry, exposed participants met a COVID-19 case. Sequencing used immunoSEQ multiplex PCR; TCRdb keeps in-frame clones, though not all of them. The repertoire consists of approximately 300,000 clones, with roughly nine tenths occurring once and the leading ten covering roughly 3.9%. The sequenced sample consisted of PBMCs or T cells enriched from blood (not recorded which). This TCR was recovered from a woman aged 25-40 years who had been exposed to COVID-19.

The CDR3 DNA reads as TGTGCCAGCAAAGGACAGGGCGGCGACATTCAGTACTTC. Its translation: CASKGQGGDIQYF. This rearrangement joins TRBV6-5 to TRBJ2-4; 8 bases match TRBD1. The CDR3 has 13 amino acids. Germline CDR1 and CDR2: MNHEY and SVGAGI. J was trimmed by 8 bases and V by 7 bases; bases with no gene match: 7.